The 7 T cell receptor beta chains below were found in one sample sequenced in a study of CD8 T cells in ankylosing spondylitis. Study-level results: Made up of 7 to 9 highly homologous variants, a TCR beta motif appeared characteristic of ankylosing spondylitis blood.

In TCRdb, the 5' RACE reads were re-called with MiXCR into one record per CDR3 protein. Among roughly 300,000 distinct CDR3 sequences listed, around 7.6% were seen once. These receptors are not linked to any known antigen. The specimen sequenced was blood, either unsorted or a sorted T cell fraction (not recorded which). The source is a male donor with ankylosing spondylitis.

This clonotype was detected many times. The chain joins TRBV27 to TRBJ2-1; 9 bases fit TRBD2. Looked up from germline, CDR1 is MNHEY and CDR2 is SMNVEV (reference sequence). V gave up 4 bases and J gave up 15 bases; unmatched junction bases: 10. The CDR3 is 13 amino acids. As DNA, the CDR3 is TGTGCCAGCAGTTCCGGGATAGCGGGAGTACGGTTCTTC. This sequence encodes CASSSGIAGVRFF.

This clonotype has just a few counts. The chain recombines TRBV4-1 with TRBJ2-3; 7 bases match TRBD1. Germline-derived CDR1 and CDR2 are MGHRA and YSYEKL. The CDR3 is made up of 17 amino acids. Trimming cost V 1 base and J 1 base; bases outside gene matches: 8. The CDR3: CASSQGGTGDRTDTQYF. As DNA, the CDR3 is TGCGCCAGCAGCCAAGGGGGAACAGGGGACCGCACAGATACGCAGTATTTT.

V gene TRBV29-1 combines with J gene TRBJ1-5; D ambiguous. Per the germline V gene, CDR1 is SQVTM and CDR2 is ANQGSEA. V dropped 6 bases and J dropped 7 bases, with 13 bases sitting between them. This CDR3 comprises 12 residues. The CDR3 DNA follows: TGCAGCGTCCAAGGAGCCGGGCAGCCCCAGCATTTT. Translation: CSVQGAGQPQHF.

The chain is built from TRBV7-3 and TRBJ2-3, with 11 bases aligning to TRBD1. The V segment lost 2 bases and the J segment 7 bases; nucleotides outside the gene matches: 5. CDR3 length: 15 residues. Per germline, CDR1 SGHTA and CDR2 FQGTGA. The CDR3: CASSLGGQGAYTQYF. The CDR3 coding sequence is TGTGCCAGCAGCTTAGGAGGACAGGGGGCTTATACGCAGTATTTT. The whole variable domain, remainder taken from reference TRBV7-3 and TRBJ2-3, is GAGVSQTPSNKVTEKGKYVELRCDPISGHTALYWYRQSLGQGPEFLIYFQGTGAADDSGLPNDRFFAVRPEGSVSTLKIQRTERGDSAVYLCASSLGGQGAYTQYFGPGTRLTVL.

The chain uses TRBV6-1 and TRBJ1-5; 8 bases are a match to TRBD1. V shed 7 bases and J 1 base; nucleotides not matched to a gene: 3. Germline V CDR1 and CDR2: MNHNS, SASEGT. The CDR3 consists of 14 residues. The CDR3: CASKRTGSNQPQHF. In nucleotides, the CDR3 is TGTGCCAGCAAACGGACAGGGAGCAATCAGCCCCAGCATTTT.

The genes are TRBV9 and TRBJ2-7; D remains unclear. Germline CDR1 is SGDLS and CDR2 is YYNGEE. The CDR3 has 11 amino acids. The ends were cut back, 0 bases at V and 6 bases at J, with 4 bases in the middle. The CDR3 sequence: CASSVGTEQYF. CDR3 nucleotide sequence: TGTGCCAGCAGCGTAGGAACCGAGCAGTACTTC.

This rearrangement joins TRBV12-3 or TRBV12-4 to TRBJ1-3, with D unclear. The CDR3 loop spans 16 amino acids. Trimming pared 0 bases from V and 5 bases from J, leaving 14 bases between. CDR3 sequence (DNA): TGTGCCAGCAGTTTAGCAGCTGGCAGATGGAGAAACACCATATATTTT. Translation: CASSLAAGRWRNTIYF.